This T cell receptor (beta chain) originates from a study of cytomegalovirus exposure and HLA in healthy donors. This clone appeared a few times. The antigen remains undetermined. Findings of the study overall: Prior analysis indicated that the majority of TCR beta V segments exhibited productivity approximately 87% or approximately 30% of the time. Altogether, around 160 TCR beta chains were recorded as cytomegalovirus-associated. With DRB1 most and HLA-C fewest, TCR association rates differed between HLA loci in a later analysis.

The CDR3 is 15 amino acids. V trimming: 2 bases; J trimming: 5 bases; junction bases outside the gene matches: 3. Germline V gene sequence: CDR1 MNHEY, CDR2 SVGAGI. Vbeta (60) and Jbeta (13) primers were used in the PCR. Sequenced by immunoSEQ multiplex PCR; TCRdb stores in-frame clones only, minus some. The sample holds approximately 100,000 clones, about three quarters seen once. The source is a man between 60 and 70 years old in good health and CMV-seropositive. This sequence joins TRBV6-5 and TRBJ1-4; 9 bases agree with TRBD1. Material: PBMCs. The CDR3 region has the DNA TGTGCCAGCAGTTACCCCGGGACAGGGAATGAAAAACTGTTTTTT. Amino acid sequence: CASSYPGTGNEKLFF.